These T cell receptor beta chains were read from a single sample in a study of blood T cell repertoires in COVID-19. The method was immunoSEQ multiplex PCR; TCRdb's version includes in-frame clones alone and lacks a portion of them. The table shows fewer than 250,000 clones, with 85% to 90% occurring only once. Sequences were obtained from PBMCs or T cells enriched from blood (not recorded which). These receptors all stem from a man over 45 who had been exposed to COVID-19. Both conserved end residues are part of each CDR3. Fields, in order: V gene, clone size, D gene, J gene, CDR3 protein, CDR3 DNA. D genes are given only for firm matches. Rows give clone size only sometimes, using once, few, many, or a class for an expanded clone.

>TRBV28|once|TRBD2|TRBJ2-3
CASSVGTSGRAGTDTQYF
TGTGCCAGCAGTGTCGGGACTAGCGGGAGGGCGGGCACAGATACGCAGTATTTT
>TRBV9|NA|NA|TRBJ1-3
CASSVAGQAGNTIYF
TGTGCCAGCAGCGTAGCCGGCCAGGCGGGAAACACCATATATTTT
>TRBV7-3|NA|NA|TRBJ2-7
CASSPPSSYEQYF
TGTGCCAGCAGCCCACCGAGCTCCTACGAGCAGTACTTC
>TRBV6-5|NA|NA|TRBJ2-3
CASSYLLAHTQYF
TGTGCCAGCAGTTACCTACTAGCACATACGCAGTATTTT
>TRBV6-1|NA|NA|TRBJ2-2
CASSEQGYTGELFF
TGTGCCAGCAGTGAACAGGGGTACACCGGGGAGCTGTTTTTT
>TRBV29-1|NA|NA|TRBJ2-3
CSVKRTAEADTQYF
TGCAGCGTCAAAAGGACAGCCGAGGCTGATACGCAGTATTTT
>TRBV9|NA|NA|TRBJ1-6
CASSDSKNSPLHF
TGTGCCAGCAGCGACTCCAAAAATTCACCCCTCCACTTT
>TRBV2|NA|TRBD1|TRBJ2-1
CASRSTGQGANEQFF
TGTGCCAGCAGAAGCACGGGACAGGGGGCTAATGAGCAGTTCTTC
>TRBV27|NA|NA|TRBJ2-3
CASSLILGSTQYF
TGTGCCAGCAGTTTAATACTGGGGAGTACGCAGTATTTT
>TRBV18|NA|NA|TRBJ2-5
CASSNPGQKTETQYF
TGTGCCAGCTCGAACCCCGGACAGAAGACAGAGACCCAGTACTTC
>TRBV30|NA|NA|TRBJ1-6
CAWNVDWGGSPLHF
TGTGCCTGGAATGTGGACTGGGGGGGATCACCCCTCCACTTT
>TRBV7-9|NA|NA|TRBJ1-5
CASSLGSGYNQPQHF
TGTGCCAGCAGCCTCGGATCGGGGTACAATCAGCCCCAGCATTTT
>TRBV7-2|once|TRBD1|TRBJ2-7
CASSSRTGAYEQYF
TGTGCCAGCAGCTCAAGGACAGGGGCCTACGAGCAGTACTTC
>TRBV6-5|NA|NA|TRBJ1-5
CASRPDRYLNQPQHF
TGTGCCAGCAGGCCCGACAGGTATCTTAATCAGCCCCAGCATTTT
>TRBV28|NA|NA|TRBJ1-1
CASSTTSGDSRPEAFF
TGTGCCAGCAGTACCACCTCAGGGGATTCGAGGCCTGAAGCTTTCTTT
>TRBV5-1|NA|TRBD2|TRBJ2-3
CASSLGLAGADSDTQYF
TGCGCCAGCAGCCTAGGACTAGCGGGGGCCGATTCAGATACGCAGTATTTT
>TRBV10-1|NA|TRBD1|TRBJ2-3
CASSGGTGMDTQYF
TGCGCCAGCAGTGGGGGGACAGGGATGGATACGCAGTATTTT
>TRBV19|NA|TRBD1|TRBJ1-5
CASSIRTGGSQPQHF
TGTGCCAGTAGTATTAGGACAGGGGGCAGTCAGCCCCAGCATTTT
>TRBV7-8|NA|NA|TRBJ1-2
CASSPYRDLTYGYTF
TGTGCCAGCAGCCCATACAGGGACCTGACTTATGGCTACACCTTC
>TRBV28|NA|NA|TRBJ1-1
CASLSGPMVDTEAFF
TGTGCCAGCCTTTCAGGGCCCATGGTGGACACTGAAGCTTTCTTT
>TRBV10-3|NA|TRBD1|TRBJ1-5
CAISEFDRGYQPQHF
TGTGCCATCAGTGAGTTCGACAGGGGGTATCAGCCCCAGCATTTT
>TRBV7-8|NA|TRBD1|TRBJ2-5
CASSSPGQEWRQETQYF
TGTGCCAGCAGCTCCCCGGGACAGGAATGGAGGCAAGAGACCCAGTACTTC
>TRBV6-6|NA|NA|TRBJ1-3
CASSYSSSGNTIYF
TGTGCCAGCAGTTACTCGAGTTCCGGAAACACCATATATTTT
>TRBV28|NA|TRBD1|TRBJ1-2
CASRQDRVYGYTF
TGTGCCAGCAGGCAAGACAGGGTCTATGGCTACACCTTC
>TRBV18|NA|NA|TRBJ1-1
CASSPPDRRRDGAFF
TGTGCCAGCTCACCACCAGACAGGCGAAGGGATGGTGCTTTCTTT
>TRBV5-1|NA|NA|TRBJ1-2
CASSSGQGTYGYTF
TGCGCCAGCAGCTCCGGGCAGGGTACCTATGGCTACACCTTC
>TRBV15|NA|NA|TRBJ1-2
CATSRSRDSPSNYGYTF
TGTGCCACCAGCCGAAGCCGGGATTCGCCCTCTAACTATGGCTACACCTTC
>TRBV11-3|NA|NA|TRBJ1-1
CASSSRGAMNTEAFF
TGTGCCAGCAGCTCGCGGGGGGCAATGAACACTGAAGCTTTCTTT
>TRBV18|NA|NA|TRBJ1-4
CASSPPQGNIEKLFF
TGTGCCAGCTCACCACCGCAGGGCAATATAGAAAAACTGTTTTTT
>TRBV29-1|NA|TRBD2|TRBJ2-5
CSVAGGSLQETQYF
TGCAGCGTTGCGGGCGGGAGCCTCCAAGAGACCCAGTACTTC
>TRBV24-1|NA|TRBD1|TRBJ2-7
CATGQGYEQYF
TGTGCCACCGGACAGGGCTACGAGCAGTACTTC
>TRBV4-1|NA|NA|TRBJ2-6
CASSPTKTTSGANVLTF
TGCGCCAGCAGCCCGACTAAAACCACCTCTGGGGCCAACGTCCTGACTTTC
>TRBV5-6|NA|NA|TRBJ2-3
CASSLERVKTQYF
TGTGCCAGCAGCTTGGAGAGGGTCAAGACGCAGTATTTT
>TRBV9|NA|NA|TRBJ1-4
CASSVAPGSEKLFF
TGTGCCAGCAGCGTAGCTCCCGGGTCTGAAAAACTGTTTTTT
>TRBV28|NA|TRBD1|TRBJ1-4
CASSPPGTATNEKLFF
TGTGCCAGCAGTCCCCCCGGGACAGCAACTAATGAAAAACTGTTTTTT
>TRBV27|NA|NA|TRBJ2-1
CASSSQGRPYNEQFF
TGTGCCAGCAGCTCACAGGGTAGACCCTACAATGAGCAGTTCTTC
>TRBV3-1/TRBV3-2|NA|NA|TRBJ2-3
CASSRQYTDTQYF
TGTGCCAGCAGCCGACAGTACACAGATACGCAGTATTTT
>TRBV29-1|NA|NA|TRBJ2-7
CSAGLSSYEQYF
TGCAGCGCCGGGTTGAGCTCCTACGAGCAGTACTTC
>TRBV10-3|NA|TRBD1|TRBJ1-6
CAIRVGTGSNSPLHF
TGTGCCATCAGGGTTGGGACAGGGAGTAATTCACCCCTCCACTTT
>TRBV28|NA|TRBD1|TRBJ1-2
CASSFRTGGGNGYTF
TGTGCCAGCAGTTTTAGAACAGGGGGCGGGAATGGCTACACCTTC
>TRBV2|NA|TRBD1|TRBJ1-2
CASSPGTGRGYTF
TGTGCCAGCAGCCCCGGGACAGGGAGAGGCTACACCTTC
>TRBV5-1|NA|NA|TRBJ2-1
CASSLYAAADTSYNEQFF
TGCGCCAGCAGCTTGTATGCGGCGGCGGACACCTCCTACAATGAGCAGTTCTTC
>TRBV6-5|once|NA|TRBJ2-7
CASSRDTTSYEQYF
TGTGCCAGCAGTCGGGACACCACCTCCTACGAGCAGTACTTC
>TRBV28|NA|TRBD1|TRBJ2-1
CASEGRGLLRYNEQFF
TGTGCCAGCGAGGGCAGGGGGCTTCTCCGGTACAATGAGCAGTTCTTC
>TRBV24-1|NA|NA|TRBJ2-5
CATSDSAQVLETQYF
TGTGCCACCAGTGATTCTGCACAGGTTCTAGAGACCCAGTACTTC
>TRBV5-1|once|NA|TRBJ2-5
CASSYGQTDAQTQYF
TGCGCCAGCAGCTACGGACAGACGGACGCGCAGACCCAGTACTTC
>TRBV23-1|NA|NA|TRBJ2-5
CASAGPAPGHAAQTQYF
TGCGCCAGCGCCGGCCCGGCCCCGGGACACGCCGCCCAGACCCAGTACTTC
>TRBV11-2|NA|NA|TRBJ1-1
CASSLIHAVTNAEAFF
TGTGCCAGCAGCTTAATCCACGCAGTAACGAATGCTGAAGCTTTCTTT
>TRBV7-2|NA|TRBD1|TRBJ1-3
CASSLLTGTEGGNTIYF
TGTGCCAGCAGCTTACTTACCGGGACAGAAGGAGGAAACACCATATATTTT